Described below is a single T cell receptor beta chain sequence and its context. This clonotype was detected a few times. Its cognate antigen has yet to be identified. No per-base quality is available; no much larger clone lies one base away. Library preparation was by 5' RACE. The instrument given in TCRdb is Illumina HiSeq 2000. A universal primer binding site was added through template switching, and the final cDNA carried a unique molecular identifier so that TCR cDNA molecules could be counted accurately. Specific primers in the conserved constant-segment region were used to synthesize first-strand cDNA for TCR alpha and beta chains. To control for contamination, each cDNA library was double barcoded with a SMART-Mk sample barcode plus Illumina barcodes. TruSeq adapter sequences, together with Illumina sample barcodes, were added in two successive PCR steps. The TCR alpha and beta cDNA libraries were sequenced on the Illumina HiSeq platform using custom primers. In the paper's pipeline: MiGEC was used to process raw reads and extract unique molecular identifiers, and MiXCR was used to find CDR3 positions. For each individual, recombination models were inferred using an EM algorithm with the repgenHMM and IGoR tools. The tcR package in R was used for shared clonotype analysis, with sharing normalized by the product of cloneset sizes. To study raw recombination free of thymic and clonal selection effects, out-of-frame nonproductive sequences were analyzed. TCRdb trimmed the raw reads at Q25, called clones with MiXCR and kept productive beta chains. For every CDR3 protein sequence, its rows merge into one entry that carries the most common genes and DNA. These V and J calls derive from TCRdb rather than the authors' analysis. The sample table records roughly 250,000 distinct CDR3 sequences; about 14% of these occur just once. The biggest ten clones account for approximately 8.2% of the sample.

Only healthy Caucasian donors were included. Miltenyi CD45RO+ enrichment and human naive T-cell isolation kits were used to isolate memory (CD45RO+) and naive T cells from PBMC. From its cysteine to its phenylalanine, the CDR3 spans 15 amino acids. The sequence is cut down to CDR3 DNA, 45 bases in frame from base 1. As encoded in the germline V gene, CDR1 is MNHEY while CDR2 is SVGAGI. Trimming takes 0 bases from V and 4 bases from J, and the germline ends sit 13 bases apart. The data were taken from a study of identical twins (dated by TCRdb to about 2016). Describing the broader study: TCR alpha and beta repertoires from monozygotic twins, unrelated adults of various ages and cord blood were deep-sequenced to test whether fetal clonotypes persist. To rule out contamination, replicate twin experiments were performed at different times with different library preparation protocols. Study-wide findings and limitations: Abundant cord blood beta clonotypes carried fewer insertions; young adult naive repertoires showed a weaker similar trend, while memory repertoires showed none. Invariant T cells such as MAIT and iNKT could partly confound zero-insertion analyses, though diverse VJ usage argued against this for most clonotypes. Because the same donors could not be followed over many years, the conclusions relied on cross-sectional statistical analysis. Excess twin sharing in beta out-of-frame sequences was weaker because fewer shared sequences lowered the signal-to-noise ratio. In monozygotic twins, out-of-frame TCR alpha sharing was systematically underestimated by recombination models, although the models agreed with sharing between unrelated individuals. Out-of-frame TCR alpha sequences shared between twins showed an excess of low generation-probability sequences compared with coincidental sharing between unrelated individuals.

The specimen sequenced was memory (CD45RO+) T cells sorted from blood. The sample's cell subset or site label is to be understood as: CD45RO+ enriched T cells. The TCR comes from a woman aged 18-30 years in good health. The chain joins TRBV6-5 to TRBJ2-7, with the D gene too uncertain to name. The bases read TGTGCCAGCAGTTACTCAGGATCGGGTCGGTACGAGCAGTACTTC. This is translated as CASSYSGSGRYEQYF.